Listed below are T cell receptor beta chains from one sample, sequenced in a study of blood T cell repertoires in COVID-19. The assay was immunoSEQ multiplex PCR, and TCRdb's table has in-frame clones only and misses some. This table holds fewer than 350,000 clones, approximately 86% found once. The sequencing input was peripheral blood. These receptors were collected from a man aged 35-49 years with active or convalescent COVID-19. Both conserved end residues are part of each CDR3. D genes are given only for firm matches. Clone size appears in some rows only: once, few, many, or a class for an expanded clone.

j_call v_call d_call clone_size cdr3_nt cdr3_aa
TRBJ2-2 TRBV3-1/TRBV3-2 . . TGTGCCGAACGGGACACCCGATTAGGGGCGCTGTTTTTT CAERDTRLGALFF
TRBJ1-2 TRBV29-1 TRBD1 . TGCAGCGTTGAATCCGGGACAGATGATGGCTACACCTTC CSVESGTDDGYTF
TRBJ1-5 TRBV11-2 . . TGTGCCAGCAGCTGGGGGGGGTCTAGCAATCAGCCCCAGCATTTT CASSWGGSSNQPQHF
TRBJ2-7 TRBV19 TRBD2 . TGTGCCAGTAGTATAGATAGCCTAGCGGGAGGGCCAGGCGAGCAGTACTTC CASSIDSLAGGPGEQYF
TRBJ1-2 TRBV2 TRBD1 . TGTGCCAGCAGTCTCCGGGACAGCTCTAACTATGGCTACACCTTC CASSLRDSSNYGYTF
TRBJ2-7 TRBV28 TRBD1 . TGTGCCAGCAGTTCAGGGGACAGGGGCTACGAGCAGTACTTC CASSSGDRGYEQYF
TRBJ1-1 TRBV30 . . TGTGCCTGGAACAGTTTCTTGAACACTGAAGCTTTCTTT CAWNSFLNTEAFF
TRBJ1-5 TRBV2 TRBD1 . TGTGCCAGCAGGGAGGGGGCTAGCAATCAGCCCCAGCATTTT CASREGASNQPQHF
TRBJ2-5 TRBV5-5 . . TGTGCCAGCAGCGCGAGGACAGAAGAGACCCAGTACTTC CASSARTEETQYF
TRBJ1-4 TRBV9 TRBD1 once TGTGCCAGCAGCCTCTTCGGGACAGGGGGCGGAAAACTGTTTTTT CASSLFGTGGGKLFF
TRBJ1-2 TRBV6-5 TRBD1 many TGTGCCAGCAGTTACTTTCGGACAGGGGTGTATGGCTACACCTTC CASSYFRTGVYGYTF
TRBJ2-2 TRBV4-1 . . TGCGCCAGCAGCCAACCCGACCTGACTAGAAGCACCGGGGAGCTGTTTTTT CASSQPDLTRSTGELFF
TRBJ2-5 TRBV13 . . TGTGCCAGCAGCTCGGAGGGCGGGGAGACCCAGTACTTC CASSSEGGETQYF
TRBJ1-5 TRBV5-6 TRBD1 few TGTGCCAGCAGCCCCGGGACAGTTCAGCCCCAGCATTTT CASSPGTVQPQHF
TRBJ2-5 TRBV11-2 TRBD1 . TGTCCCAGCACCACACGACAGGGCCGGGGAGAGACCCAGTACTTC CPSTTRQGRGETQYF
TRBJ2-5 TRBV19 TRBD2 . TGTGCCAGTCTGGGGGTGGGGCTAGCGGAAGAGACCCAGTACTTC CASLGVGLAEETQYF
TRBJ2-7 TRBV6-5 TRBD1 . TGTGCCAGCAGAGGGACAGCCTACGAGCAGTACTTC CASRGTAYEQYF
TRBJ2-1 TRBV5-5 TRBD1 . TGTGCCAGCAGCTTTGGGGACAGGGCCTACAATGAGCAGTTCTTC CASSFGDRAYNEQFF
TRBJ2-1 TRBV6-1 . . TGTGCCAGCAGTGAACACAGTGGCTCCTACAATGAGCAGTTCTTC CASSEHSGSYNEQFF
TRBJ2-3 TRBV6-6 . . TGTGCCAGCAGTTACTTCCAGACAGATACGCAGTATTTT CASSYFQTDTQYF
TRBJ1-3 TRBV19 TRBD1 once TGTGCCAGTAGTCAACAGGGGTCTGGAAACACCATATATTTT CASSQQGSGNTIYF
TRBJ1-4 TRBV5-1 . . TGCGCCAGCAGCTTGGCCCTTACAGGGAATGAAAAACTGTTTTTT CASSLALTGNEKLFF
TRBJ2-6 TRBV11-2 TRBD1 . TGTGCCAGCAGGGAGACAGGGGGCAATGGGGCCAACGTCCTGACTTTC CASRETGGNGANVLTF
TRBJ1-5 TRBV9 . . TGTGCCAGCAGCGTAGGCCCCGGGGATTGGAGCAATCAGCCCCAGCATTTT CASSVGPGDWSNQPQHF
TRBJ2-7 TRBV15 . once TGTGCCACCAGCAGAGATAGGGGCGAGCAGTACTTC CATSRDRGEQYF
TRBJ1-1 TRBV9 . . TGTGCCAGCAGCCCGGGGACACGAGCTGAAGCTTTCTTT CASSPGTRAEAFF
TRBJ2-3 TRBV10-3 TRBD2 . TGTGCCATCAAAATCGGGGGGGCGGATACGCAGTATTTT CAIKIGGADTQYF
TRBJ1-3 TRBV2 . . TGTGCCAGCAGCTTCAGGGGAACTGGAAACACCATATATTTT CASSFRGTGNTIYF
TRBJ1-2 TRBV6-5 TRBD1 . TGTGCCAGCAGCCGAAATAGACAGGGGGCGGATGGCTACACCTTC CASSRNRQGADGYTF
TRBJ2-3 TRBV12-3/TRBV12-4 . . TGTGCCAGCAGTTCTAGCGATACGCAGTATTTT CASSSSDTQYF
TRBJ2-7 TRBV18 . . TGTGCCAGCTCAACGGACCGGGGCGAGCAGTACTTC CASSTDRGEQYF
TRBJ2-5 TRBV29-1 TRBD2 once TGCAGCGTTGTCCGACTAGCGGGACGGAGAGTGGAGACCCAGTACTTC CSVVRLAGRRVETQYF
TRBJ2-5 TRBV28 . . TGTGCCAGCAGATCTCGACAGGGAGGAGAGACCCAGTACTTC CASRSRQGGETQYF
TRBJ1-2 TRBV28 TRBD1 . TGTGCCAGCAGTTCGCCCCCGACAGGGGGAGGCGGCTACACCTTC CASSSPPTGGGGYTF
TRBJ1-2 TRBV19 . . TGTGCCAGTAATGTTGGGGGGGTCTATGGCTACACCTTC CASNVGGVYGYTF
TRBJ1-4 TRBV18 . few TGTGCCAGCTCAATTGGGACTGGCGAAAAACTGTTTTTT CASSIGTGEKLFF
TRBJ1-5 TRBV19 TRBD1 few TGTGCCAGTAGTAGGCGAAACAGGGGATTACAGCCCCAGCATTTT CASSRRNRGLQPQHF
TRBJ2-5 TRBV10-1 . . TGCGCCAGCAGTGTCAGCCCTTCCGGGGAGACCCAGTACTTC CASSVSPSGETQYF
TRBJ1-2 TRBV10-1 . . TGCGCCAGCAGCTCCGGGACACCCAAAGACGGGTATGGCTACACCTTC CASSSGTPKDGYGYTF
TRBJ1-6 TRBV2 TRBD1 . TGTGCCAGCAGGGATCCCGGACAGGGAGGAAATAATTCACCCCTCCACTTT CASRDPGQGGNNSPLHF
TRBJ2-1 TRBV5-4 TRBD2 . TGTGCCAGCAGCTTAGGGGGACTAGCGGGAGTCACTGAGCAGTTCTTC CASSLGGLAGVTEQFF
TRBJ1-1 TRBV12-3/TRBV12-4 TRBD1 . TGTGCCAGCAGGACGCAGGGGGGCACTGAAGCTTTCTTT CASRTQGGTEAFF
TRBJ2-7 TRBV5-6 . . TGTGCCAGCAGCTTGGTAGAAGCTGGCTCCTACGAGCAGTACTTC CASSLVEAGSYEQYF
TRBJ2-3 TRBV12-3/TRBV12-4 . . TGTGCCAGCACATCCGCGGATACGCAGTATTTT CASTSADTQYF